This paragraph covers one T cell receptor (beta chain) sequence. No antigen is known for it. The sample comes from a study of tumor and adjacent non-tumor tissue in lung cancer. On the study more broadly: On average, productive TCRbeta reads reached some 4.2 million per sample.

The study's findings and limits: TCR diversity was significantly greater in tumor than normal lung tissue.

The template was RNA from unsorted bulk tissue. Newly diagnosed lung cancer patients had thoracic surgery in China, August–late 2014, without prior chemotherapy. The library came from three nested PCR rounds adapted from ARM-PCR protocols. Each CDR3 protein is one row after TCRdb ran MiXCR on the multiplex PCR reads. The data hold roughly 65,000 distinct CDR3 sequences, with around 60% observed a single time. The germline V gene encodes CDR1 SGHAT and CDR2 FQNNGV. V was pared by 5 bases and J by 4 bases, with 10 bases of the junction left unmatched. The CDR3 loop spans 16 amino acids. The clonotype originates from a man over 45 with non-small cell lung cancer. The chain combines TRBV11-2 with TRBJ2-3; TRBD2 matches at 9 bases. The sequenced material came from lung tumor tissue. This CDR3 is CASSPPGTSIADTQYF. CDR3 nucleotide sequence: TGTGCCAGCAGCCCGCCTGGGACTAGCATAGCAGATACGCAGTATTTT.